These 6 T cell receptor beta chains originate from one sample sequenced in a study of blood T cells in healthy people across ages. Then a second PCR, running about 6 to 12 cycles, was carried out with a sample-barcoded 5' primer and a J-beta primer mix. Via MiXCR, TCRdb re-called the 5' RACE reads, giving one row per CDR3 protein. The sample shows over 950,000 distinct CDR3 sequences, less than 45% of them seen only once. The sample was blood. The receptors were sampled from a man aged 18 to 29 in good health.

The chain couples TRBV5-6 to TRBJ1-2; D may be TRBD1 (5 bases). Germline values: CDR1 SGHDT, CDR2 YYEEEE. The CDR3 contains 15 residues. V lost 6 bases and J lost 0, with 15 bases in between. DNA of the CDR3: TGTGCCAGCATCCTTAGGGGATTGGCTAACTATGGCTACACCTTC. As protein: CASILRGLANYGYTF.

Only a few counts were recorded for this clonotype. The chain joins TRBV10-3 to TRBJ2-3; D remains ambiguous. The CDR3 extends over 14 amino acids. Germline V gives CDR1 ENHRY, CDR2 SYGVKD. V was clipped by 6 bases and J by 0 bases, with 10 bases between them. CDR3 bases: TGTGCCATCAGGGCCGGTGCTAGCACAGATACGCAGTATTTT. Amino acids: CAIRAGASTDTQYF.

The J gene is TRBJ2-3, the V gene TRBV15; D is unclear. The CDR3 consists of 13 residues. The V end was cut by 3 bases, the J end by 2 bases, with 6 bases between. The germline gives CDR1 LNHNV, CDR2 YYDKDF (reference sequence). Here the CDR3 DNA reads TGTGCCACCAGCAGCCGATACACAGATACGCAGTATTTT. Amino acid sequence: CATSSRYTDTQYF.

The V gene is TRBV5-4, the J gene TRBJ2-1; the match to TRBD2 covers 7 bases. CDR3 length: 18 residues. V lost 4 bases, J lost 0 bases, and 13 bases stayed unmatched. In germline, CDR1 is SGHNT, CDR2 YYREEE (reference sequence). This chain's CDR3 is CASSGSGLSKNSYNEQFF. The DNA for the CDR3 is TGTGCCAGCAGCGGATCGGGACTATCTAAGAACTCCTACAATGAGCAGTTCTTC.

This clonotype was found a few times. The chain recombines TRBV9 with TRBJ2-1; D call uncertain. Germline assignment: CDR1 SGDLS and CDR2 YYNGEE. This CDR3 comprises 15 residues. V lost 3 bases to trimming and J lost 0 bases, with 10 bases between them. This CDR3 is CASSASLSSYNEQFF. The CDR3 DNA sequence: TGTGCCAGCAGCGCCTCTTTGAGCTCCTACAATGAGCAGTTCTTC.

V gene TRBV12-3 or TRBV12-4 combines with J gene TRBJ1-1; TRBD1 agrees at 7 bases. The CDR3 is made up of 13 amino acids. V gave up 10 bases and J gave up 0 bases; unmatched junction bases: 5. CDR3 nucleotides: TGTGCCACGGCGACAGGGCTGAACACTGAAGCTTTCTTT. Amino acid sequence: CATATGLNTEAFF.